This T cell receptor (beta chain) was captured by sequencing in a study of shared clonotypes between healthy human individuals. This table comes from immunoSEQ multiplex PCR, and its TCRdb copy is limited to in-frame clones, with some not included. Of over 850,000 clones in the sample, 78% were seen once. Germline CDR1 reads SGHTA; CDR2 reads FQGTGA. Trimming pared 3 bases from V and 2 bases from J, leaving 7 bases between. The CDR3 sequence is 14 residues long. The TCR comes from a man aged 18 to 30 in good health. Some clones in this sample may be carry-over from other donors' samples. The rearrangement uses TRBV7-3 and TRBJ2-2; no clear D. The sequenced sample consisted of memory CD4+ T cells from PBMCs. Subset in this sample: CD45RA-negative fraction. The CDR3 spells CASSFGINTGELFF. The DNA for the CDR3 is TGTGCCAGCAGCTTTGGGATAAACACCGGGGAGCTGTTTTTT.